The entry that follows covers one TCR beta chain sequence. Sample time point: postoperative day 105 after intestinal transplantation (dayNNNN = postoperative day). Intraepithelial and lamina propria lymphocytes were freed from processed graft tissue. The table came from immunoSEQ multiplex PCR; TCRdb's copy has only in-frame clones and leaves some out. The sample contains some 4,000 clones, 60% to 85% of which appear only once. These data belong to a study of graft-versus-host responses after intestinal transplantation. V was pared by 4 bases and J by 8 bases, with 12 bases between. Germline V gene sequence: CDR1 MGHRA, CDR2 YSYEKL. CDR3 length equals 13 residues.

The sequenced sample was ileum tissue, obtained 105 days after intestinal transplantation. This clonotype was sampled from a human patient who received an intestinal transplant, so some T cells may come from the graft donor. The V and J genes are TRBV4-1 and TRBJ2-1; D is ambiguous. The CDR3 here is CASSLQAVHEQFF. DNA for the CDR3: TGCGCCAGCAGCCTCCAAGCCGTGCATGAGCAGTTCTTC.